The entry below gives a single TCR beta chain sequence along with its context. Its antigen is unknown. This entry comes from a study of cytomegalovirus exposure and HLA in healthy donors. With V trimmed by 6 bases and J by 2 bases, 10 bases remained unmatched. CDR3 length: 16 residues. The germline V gene has CDR1 SGHTA and CDR2 FQGNSA. Study-wide results and caveats: Sequencing likely caused a cluster of highly shared sequence variants. A later analysis revealed that TCR association rates differed between HLA loci, peaking at DRB1 and bottoming out at HLA-C. The availability of immune exposure information extended only to CMV serostatus.

Primers: 60 Vbeta forward and 13 Jbeta reverse. TCRdb keeps only in-frame clones here, not all; method: immunoSEQ multiplex PCR. The sample holds over 200,000 clones, just under 85% seen once. The V and J genes are TRBV7-2 and TRBJ2-1; 7 nucleotides line up with TRBD2. This clonotype originated in a woman aged 40-49 years in good health and CMV-seronegative. The sample comprised PBMCs. The CDR3 nucleotides are TGTGCCAGCAGTCATGGCGGGGGTCAGCCCTACAATGAGCAGTTCTTC. Its protein product is CASSHGGGQPYNEQFF.